These 19 T cell receptor beta chains originate from one sample sequenced in a study of T cell responses to AZD1222 COVID-19 vaccine. The assay was immunoSEQ multiplex PCR, and TCRdb's table has in-frame clones only and misses some. This sample has about 120,000 clones; roughly nine tenths occur once, and the top ten carry around 2.4%. The specimen comprised peripheral blood, sampled on day 0 of AZD1222 vaccination. Source of these receptors: an adult in good health.

The gene calls are TRBV30 and TRBJ2-7; 12 bases match TRBD1. The germline CDR1 and CDR2 sequences are GTSNPN and SVGIG (reference sequence). CDR3 size: 15 residues. V lost 3 bases, J lost 5 bases, and 8 bases stayed unmatched. CDR3 loop: CAWSPLGTGGHEQYF. In nucleotides, the CDR3 is TGTGCCTGGAGCCCCCTTGGGACAGGGGGCCACGAGCAGTACTTC.

The gene calls are TRBV9 and TRBJ2-7; D is unclear. Between the trimmed V and J ends, which lost 0 bases and 2 bases, there was a span of 9 bases. Germline V CDR1 and CDR2: SGDLS, YYNGEE. The CDR3 contains 14 residues. In DNA form, the CDR3 reads TGTGCCAGCAGCGTAGAGGCATCCCCCTACGAGCAGTACTTC. Protein product: CASSVEASPYEQYF.

V gene TRBV2 combines with J gene TRBJ1-6; 10 bases line up with TRBD1. V gave up 1 base and J gave up 5 bases; unmatched junction bases: 2. CDR1 SNHLY and CDR2 FYNNEI come from the germline V gene. CDR3 length equals 16 residues. The CDR3 sequence is CASSEGQGAHNSPLHF. In DNA, the CDR3 is TGTGCCAGCAGTGAAGGACAGGGGGCGCATAATTCACCCCTCCACTTT.

The chain carries TRBV5-8 and TRBJ1-1; weak D call: TRBD1 (5 bases). V lost 4 bases and J lost 1, with 11 bases in between. This CDR3 has 14 amino acids. Germline V lookup: CDR1 SGHTS, CDR2 YDEGEE. The CDR3 loop reads CASSLGATNTEAFF. The DNA of the CDR3 is TGTGCCAGCAGCCTCGGGGCGACGAACACTGAAGCTTTCTTT.

Only one count was recorded for this clone. The gene calls are TRBV9 and TRBJ2-1; TRBD2 might be the D (7 bases). CDR3 size: 16 residues. Germline assignment: CDR1 SGDLS and CDR2 YYNGEE. The V end lost 6 bases, the J end lost 6 bases, and 22 bases lay between the germline ends. This CDR3 is CASTRRGASGLNEQFF. For the CDR3, the DNA is TGTGCCAGCACCCGAAGGGGGGCTAGCGGCCTCAATGAGCAGTTCTTC.

This chain uses TRBV5-5 with TRBJ1-1; the D is unclear. The CDR3 consists of 13 residues. Trimming took off 5 bases at V and 0 bases at J, with 8 bases between the two ends. The germline gives CDR1 SGHKS, CDR2 YYEKEE (reference sequence). CDR3 residues: CASSSPMNTEAFF. The DNA of the CDR3 is TGTGCCAGCAGTAGTCCCATGAACACTGAAGCTTTCTTT.

The chain uses TRBV5-4 and TRBJ1-6; D is uncertain. Deletions cut 3 bases from V and 0 bases from J, with 7 bases between. Germline CDR1 and CDR2: SGHNT and YYREEE (reference sequence). This CDR3 spans 15 amino acids. DNA for the CDR3: TGTGCCAGCAGCTCCGAGAGCTCCTATAATTCACCCCTCCACTTT. It specifies CASSSESSYNSPLHF.

V is TRBV4-2 and J is TRBJ1-1; unclear D gene. This CDR3 is built from 13 residues. V dropped 0 bases and J dropped 7 bases, with 9 bases sitting between them. CDR1 and CDR2 (germline): LGHNA, YNFKEQ. The CDR3 DNA is TGTGCCAGCAGCCAAGACCCGGACCGTGAAGCTTTCTTT. The encoded protein is CASSQDPDREAFF.

The gene calls are TRBV5-4 and TRBJ2-5, with D possibly matching TRBD2 (6 bases). The germline gives CDR1 SGHNT, CDR2 YYREEE (reference sequence). Between the trimmed V and J ends, which lost 6 bases and 0 bases, there was a span of 21 bases. The CDR3 sequence is 17 residues long. CDR3 DNA: TGTGCCAGCACCGAGGGCCCGGGACTCCTGTACCAAGAGACCCAGTACTTC. It yields the protein CASTEGPGLLYQETQYF.

The chain has TRBV7-8 and TRBJ2-1, with D possibly TRBD2 on 6 matching bases. Germline V lookup: CDR1 SGHVS, CDR2 FQNEAQ. This CDR3 comprises 15 residues. V lost 5 bases and J 4 bases, leaving 15 bases between the germline ends. The CDR3 DNA sequence: TGTGCCAGCAGCCTCGACCGGGACTCATACAATGAGCAGTTCTTC. Translating gives CASSLDRDSYNEQFF.

This rearrangement joins TRBV27 to TRBJ2-5; 11 nucleotides align to TRBD1. J lost 5 bases, V lost 3 bases, and 5 bases had no gene match. The CDR3 runs to 15 residues. CDR1 is MNHEY, CDR2 SMNVEV, per germline (reference sequence). The CDR3 nucleotides are TGTGCCAGCAGTTTTACCGGGACAGGGGGGGAGACCCAGTACTTC. Its protein is CASSFTGTGGETQYF.

A single count supports this clone. V gene TRBV9 combines with J gene TRBJ2-1, with 14 bases fitting TRBD2. The CDR3 has 15 residues. V gave up 4 bases and J gave up 10 bases; unmatched junction bases: 7. Germline V gene sequence: CDR1 SGDLS, CDR2 YYNGEE. CDR3 sequence reads: CASSPPGLAGAEQFF. CDR3 nucleotide sequence: TGTGCCAGCAGCCCTCCGGGACTAGCGGGAGCAGAGCAGTTCTTC.

This clone has a single count. The V call is TRBV5-4, the J call TRBJ2-7, with D unclear. This CDR3 region has 15 residues. V lost 0 bases, J lost 2 bases, and 12 bases lay in between. Germline assignment: CDR1 SGHNT and CDR2 YYREEE (reference sequence). CDR3 nucleotides: TGTGCCAGCAGCTTGGCCGAAGGGCTAGCCTACGAGCAGTACTTC. The encoded protein is CASSLAEGLAYEQYF.

This clone has a handful of counts. This sequence joins TRBV27 and TRBJ1-3; maybe TRBD1 (6 bases). The CDR3 covers 13 residues. Trimming stripped 7 bases from V and 4 bases from J, with 11 bases between. Per the germline V gene, CDR1 is MNHEY and CDR2 is SMNVEV (reference sequence). The CDR3 nucleotides read TGTGCCAGCACCAGAGACAGGGGAAACACCATATATTTT. It codes for CASTRDRGNTIYF.

This clone was seen once. The chain links TRBV1 to TRBJ2-7. TRBV1 is noted as a pseudogene. The CDR3 spans 13 residues. The CDR3 nucleotides read TGCACCAGCAGCCAGGGGAATTCCTACGAGCAGTACTTC. It is translated as CTSSQGNSYEQYF.

This clone has just one count. The CDR3 region is CASSPRVQRAKETQYF. The CDR3 nucleotides read TGTGCCAGCTCACCACGTGTCCAGCGGGCTAAAGAGACCCAGTACTTC. The chain employs TRBV18 and TRBJ2-5, with D possibly TRBD2 on 6 matching bases. Germline CDR1 KGHSH, CDR2 LQKENI. The CDR3 consists of 16 residues. Trimming removed 1 base from V and 3 bases from J, with 15 bases in between.

The J gene is TRBJ1-6, the V gene TRBV28; D is unresolved. Germline V lookup: CDR1 MDHEN, CDR2 SYDVKM. Trimming left V 1 base short and J 9 bases short, with 16 bases between. This CDR3 comprises 16 residues. The CDR3 bases are TGTGCCAGCAGTTTATTGTCTGGGGTTCGTTCTTCACCCCTCCACTTT. The encoded protein is CASSLLSGVRSSPLHF.

CDR3 DNA: TGTGCCACCAGCAGAGATCCGGGATCTGGCTACACCTTC. Protein sequence: CATSRDPGSGYTF. This rearrangement joins TRBV15 to TRBJ1-2; D remains ambiguous. Germline V CDR1 and CDR2: LNHNV, YYDKDF (reference sequence). V gave up 0 bases and J gave up 7 bases, with 9 bases separating them. This CDR3 is 13 amino acids long.

CDR3 amino acids: CASRDSLAETQYF. The CDR3 DNA is TGCGCCAGCCGGGACAGTCTAGCAGAGACCCAGTACTTC. The chain is built from TRBV5-1 and TRBJ2-5; 7 nucleotides agree with TRBD1. The ends lost 7 bases at V and 4 bases at J; junction bases unmatched: 7. Germline CDR1 SGHRS, CDR2 YFSETQ. The CDR3 has 13 residues. The whole variable domain, filled in from reference TRBV5-1 and TRBJ2-5, reads KAGVTQTPRYLIKTRGQQVTLSCSPISGHRSVSWYQQTPGQGLQFLFEYFSETQRNKGNFPGRFSGRQFSNSRSEMNVSTLELGDSALYLCASRDSLAETQYFGPGTRLLVL.